The rows below give T cell receptor beta chains drawn from one sample of a study of blood T cell repertoires in COVID-19. Assay used: immunoSEQ multiplex PCR; TCRdb lists only in-frame clones, some missing. The data contain fewer than 150,000 clones, more than 80% of them singletons. Sequences were obtained from peripheral blood. These receptors originate from a human donor in a cohort sampled during active COVID-19. The CDR3 runs from the conserved cysteine through the conserved F or W. Fields, in order: J gene, D gene, clone size, V gene, CDR3 DNA, CDR3 protein. A D gene is named only where the DNA matches it firmly. A row's size may be missing; if present it is once, few, many or a size class.

J gene: TRBJ2-6; D gene: TRBD1; clone size: NA; V gene: TRBV9; CDR3 DNA: TGTGCCAGCAGGGTTTCCCCGACAGGGGTTGGGTCCAACGTCCTGACTTTC; CDR3 protein: CASRVSPTGVGSNVLTF
J gene: TRBJ2-1; D gene: TRBD2; clone size: NA; V gene: TRBV4-3; CDR3 DNA: TGCGCCAGCAGCCAAGGCATCGGGGGGGCGATGGGTTACAATGAGCAGTTCTTC; CDR3 protein: CASSQGIGGAMGYNEQFF
J gene: TRBJ2-5; D gene: TRBD2; clone size: once; V gene: TRBV6-1; CDR3 DNA: TGTGCCAGCAGACCGAGGCAGAGGGAGGGGACCCAGTACTTC; CDR3 protein: CASRPRQREGTQYF
J gene: TRBJ2-6; D gene: NA; clone size: NA; V gene: TRBV4-1; CDR3 DNA: TGCGCCAGCAGCCCTTTTTCACCGGGACAACTCTCTGGGGCCAACGTCCTGACTTTC; CDR3 protein: CASSPFSPGQLSGANVLTF
J gene: TRBJ2-1; D gene: TRBD2; clone size: NA; V gene: TRBV6-6; CDR3 DNA: TGTGCCAGCAGTTACTCGAATCTAGCGGGAAGCAATGAGCAGTTCTTC; CDR3 protein: CASSYSNLAGSNEQFF
J gene: TRBJ2-5; D gene: NA; clone size: once; V gene: TRBV5-1; CDR3 DNA: TGCGCCAGCAGAGCGGCCCAAGAGACCCAGTACTTC; CDR3 protein: CASRAAQETQYF
J gene: TRBJ2-3; D gene: TRBD2; clone size: NA; V gene: TRBV7-3; CDR3 DNA: TGTGCCAGCAGCAGCCTTGGATCGACTAGCGGGGATACAGATACGCAGTATTTT; CDR3 protein: CASSSLGSTSGDTDTQYF
J gene: TRBJ2-7; D gene: TRBD1; clone size: NA; V gene: TRBV5-6; CDR3 DNA: TGTGCCAGCAGCCATAGGACAGGGGGCTACGAGCAGTACTTC; CDR3 protein: CASSHRTGGYEQYF
J gene: TRBJ2-2; D gene: TRBD2; clone size: NA; V gene: TRBV7-9; CDR3 DNA: TGTGCCAGCAGCCGTACTAGCGTGGCCGGCACCGGGGAGCTGTTTTTT; CDR3 protein: CASSRTSVAGTGELFF
J gene: TRBJ2-5; D gene: NA; clone size: NA; V gene: TRBV7-6; CDR3 DNA: TGTGCCAGCAGCTTAGCGGGAGGAGAAGGAGAGACCCAGTACTTC; CDR3 protein: CASSLAGGEGETQYF
J gene: TRBJ1-3; D gene: NA; clone size: NA; V gene: TRBV6-1; CDR3 DNA: TGTGCCAGCAGTGAACAAGACATCTCTGGAAACACCATATATTTT; CDR3 protein: CASSEQDISGNTIYF
J gene: TRBJ2-7; D gene: TRBD1; clone size: NA; V gene: TRBV5-1; CDR3 DNA: TGCGCCAGCAGAGACAGGGGGGAGCAGTACTTC; CDR3 protein: CASRDRGEQYF
J gene: TRBJ2-7; D gene: TRBD2; clone size: NA; V gene: TRBV9; CDR3 DNA: TGTGCCAGCAGCCCCATGGGGACTAGCGGGGGGGCGTATATTCTCGAGCAGTACTTC; CDR3 protein: CASSPMGTSGGAYILEQYF
J gene: TRBJ2-1; D gene: NA; clone size: once; V gene: TRBV11-2; CDR3 DNA: TGTGCCAGCAGCCCGGTCGATCGTCGGGAAAATGAGCAGTTCTTC; CDR3 protein: CASSPVDRRENEQFF
J gene: TRBJ2-2; D gene: NA; clone size: NA; V gene: TRBV4-1; CDR3 DNA: TGCGCCAGCAGCCAAGATGGGGCGGGGGCGAAGTACACCGGGGAGCTGTTTTTT; CDR3 protein: CASSQDGAGAKYTGELFF
J gene: TRBJ2-2; D gene: TRBD1; clone size: NA; V gene: TRBV3-1/TRBV3-2; CDR3 DNA: TGTGCCAGCAGCCCGAGGACAGGGCGTACCGGGGAGCTGTTTTTT; CDR3 protein: CASSPRTGRTGELFF
J gene: TRBJ1-3; D gene: NA; clone size: NA; V gene: TRBV5-8; CDR3 DNA: TGTGCCAGCAGTTTCGGTATAGTACGCTCTGGAAACACCATATATTTT; CDR3 protein: CASSFGIVRSGNTIYF
J gene: TRBJ1-6; D gene: NA; clone size: few; V gene: TRBV10-2; CDR3 DNA: TGCGCCAGCAGTGAGTTTGACGAAGGGAGCCTCCACTTT; CDR3 protein: CASSEFDEGSLHF
J gene: TRBJ1-6; D gene: TRBD1; clone size: NA; V gene: TRBV7-9; CDR3 DNA: TGTGCCAGCAGCGGCGGGACAGATAATTCACCCCTCCACTTT; CDR3 protein: CASSGGTDNSPLHF
J gene: TRBJ1-2; D gene: NA; clone size: NA; V gene: TRBV18; CDR3 DNA: TGTGCCAGCTCACCACGGGGGGGATATGGCTACACCTTC; CDR3 protein: CASSPRGGYGYTF
J gene: TRBJ2-3; D gene: TRBD2; clone size: NA; V gene: TRBV18; CDR3 DNA: TGTGCCAGCTCACCACCTACCGAGCGGGGCTCAGATACGCAGTATTTT; CDR3 protein: CASSPPTERGSDTQYF